What follows are 32 T cell receptor beta chains derived from one specimen sequenced in a study of blood T cell repertoires in COVID-19. Measured with immunoSEQ multiplex PCR; TCRdb has only the in-frame clones, and not every one. The data contain approximately 110,000 clones, about 86% of them singletons. The specimen was peripheral blood. The receptors were sampled from a woman between 50 and 59 years old with active or convalescent COVID-19.

V gene TRBV19 combines with J gene TRBJ2-3; 14 positions match TRBD2. Per the germline V gene, CDR1 is LNHDA and CDR2 is SQIVND (reference sequence). This CDR3 has 18 amino acids. With 9 bases clipped from V and 1 base from J, the junction kept 12 bases outside the gene matches. The CDR3 reads CASFPGLAGVVGTDTQYF. As DNA, the CDR3 is TGTGCCAGCTTCCCGGGACTAGCGGGAGTGGTTGGCACAGATACGCAGTATTTT.

The gene calls are TRBV25-1 and TRBJ2-1, with D hard to call. This CDR3 has 13 amino acids. Germline lookup yields CDR1 MGHDK and CDR2 SYGVNS. V lost 6 bases and J 8 bases, leaving 14 bases between the germline ends. CDR3 in DNA: TGTGCCAGCAGGTCCTCATTGTGGCATGAGCAGTTCTTC. Translation: CASRSSLWHEQFF.

V usage is TRBV13 and J usage is TRBJ1-3; 7 positions match TRBD1. J lost 0 bases, V lost 5 bases, and 13 bases had no gene match. CDR3 size: 18 residues. CDR1 is PRHDT, CDR2 FYEKMQ, per germline (reference sequence). The CDR3 loop reads CASSTYATGPSSGNTIYF. CDR3 DNA sequence: TGTGCCAGCAGCACCTACGCGACAGGGCCGAGCTCTGGAAACACCATATATTTT.

The chain uses TRBV5-1 and TRBJ2-7; TRBD2 matches at 12 bases. Trimming at V came to 2 bases and at J to 4 bases, leaving 4 bases not matched to a gene. Germline loops: CDR1 SGHRS, CDR2 YFSETQ. This CDR3 has 15 amino acids. This CDR3 is CASSLGLAGRYEQYF. For the CDR3, the DNA is TGCGCCAGCAGCTTAGGACTAGCGGGACGATACGAGCAGTACTTC. The full variable domain, in which reference TRBV5-1 and TRBJ2-7 provide the parts outside the CDR3, is KAGVTQTPRYLIKTRGQQVTLSCSPISGHRSVSWYQQTPGQGLQFLFEYFSETQRNKGNFPGRFSGRQFSNSRSEMNVSTLELGDSALYLCASSLGLAGRYEQYFGPGTRLTVT.

The rearrangement links TRBV13 to TRBJ2-7; TRBD1 matches 8 bases. This CDR3 region has 15 residues. J was trimmed by 0 bases and V by 5 bases; bases with no gene match: 6. Germline-derived CDR1 and CDR2 are PRHDT and FYEKMQ (reference sequence). CDR3 sequence reads: CASSQGQASSYEQYF. The DNA for the CDR3 is TGTGCCAGCAGCCAGGGACAGGCGAGCTCCTACGAGCAGTACTTC.

This rearrangement joins TRBV10-3 to TRBJ2-7; 12 nucleotides align to TRBD2. CDR1 and CDR2 from the germline V gene are ENHRY and SYGVKD. V shed 4 bases and J 6 bases; nucleotides not matched to a gene: 7. This CDR3 is built from 15 residues. This CDR3 reads CAISVLAGGPGEQYF. The CDR3 DNA reads as TGTGCCATCAGTGTCCTAGCGGGAGGGCCGGGCGAGCAGTACTTC.

V and J are TRBV7-2 and TRBJ2-7, with TRBD1 matching 10 bases. With 5 bases clipped from V and 3 bases from J, the junction kept 7 bases outside the gene matches. The CDR3 is made up of 15 amino acids. Per germline, CDR1 SGHTA and CDR2 FQGNSA. CDR3 DNA: TGTGCCAGCAGCCTAGGACAGGGGGGGATCTACGAGCAGTACTTC. It codes for CASSLGQGGIYEQYF.

This chain connects TRBV28 to TRBJ2-7, with TRBD2 matching over 10 bases. The CDR3 spans 15 residues. CDR1 and CDR2 from the germline V gene are MDHEN and SYDVKM. V trimming: 2 bases; J trimming: 7 bases; junction bases outside the gene matches: 8. This CDR3 is CASSLPLAGVGEQYF. The CDR3 DNA follows: TGTGCCAGCAGTTTACCGCTAGCGGGAGTTGGGGAGCAGTACTTC.

The chain employs TRBV19 and TRBJ1-1; no reliable D call. Between the trimmed V and J ends, which lost 3 bases and 2 bases, there was a span of 13 bases. This CDR3 region has 15 residues. Germline CDR1 LNHDA, CDR2 SQIVND (reference sequence). Here the CDR3 DNA reads TGTGCCAGTAGTATGAGGGAGCAGACTAACACTGAAGCTTTCTTT. It specifies CASSMREQTNTEAFF.

The chain joins TRBV10-3 to TRBJ2-1, with TRBD1 as a possible D gene (5 bases). The V end lost 6 bases, the J end lost 7 bases, and 10 bases lay between the germline ends. Looked up from germline, CDR1 is ENHRY and CDR2 is SYGVKD. The CDR3 runs to 12 residues. The chain's CDR3 is CAIRKGQNEQFF. CDR3 nucleotide sequence: TGTGCCATCAGAAAGGGGCAGAATGAGCAGTTCTTC.

V and J are TRBV24-1 and TRBJ2-1; D call uncertain. Germline V gives CDR1 KGHDR, CDR2 SFDVKD. The CDR3 is 13 residues long. Trimming removed 6 bases from V and 0 bases from J, with 5 bases in between. CDR3 sequence: CATSLSSYNEQFF. Written as DNA, the CDR3 is TGTGCCACCAGTCTTTCCTCCTACAATGAGCAGTTCTTC.

Concerning this clone: The junction departs from the called germline gene at one end, perhaps through a read error. The gene calls are TRBV7-2 and TRBJ2-3; TRBD2 matches 9 bases. CDR3 length: 18 residues. Germline CDR1 SGHTA, CDR2 FQGNSA. CDR3 protein: CASSQRGTSRLGTNTQYF. Written as DNA, the CDR3 is TGTGCCAGCAGCCAGCGAGGGACTAGCAGATTAGGCACAAATACGCAGTATTTT.

The gene calls are TRBV6-2 or TRBV6-3 and TRBJ2-1, with 7 bases that match TRBD2. J gave up 9 bases and V 5 bases, and 7 bases lay outside the gene matches. Germline V gives CDR1 MNHEY, CDR2 SVGEGT. The CDR3 covers 13 residues. The CDR3 DNA reads TGTGCCAGCAGTATTATCGGGGGGACTGAGCAGTTCTTC. The encoded protein is CASSIIGGTEQFF.

The chain combines TRBV15 with TRBJ2-6; 12 bases agree with TRBD2. CDR3 length: 17 amino acids. Per the germline V gene, CDR1 is LNHNV and CDR2 is YYDKDF (reference sequence). With 5 bases clipped from V and 2 bases from J, the junction kept 4 bases outside the gene matches. The CDR3 DNA sequence: TGTGCCACCAGCTCCGCTAGCGGGAGGGCTGGGGCCAACGTCCTGACTTTC. Its translation: CATSSASGRAGANVLTF.

The chain links TRBV7-2 to TRBJ2-7; 11 nucleotides agree with TRBD2. This CDR3 spans 16 amino acids. J was trimmed by 5 bases and V by 5 bases; bases with no gene match: 11. The V gene's germline CDR1 is SGHTA and CDR2 FQGNSA. CDR3 nucleotide sequence: TGTGCCAGCAGCCCCCCCCTAGCGGGAGGTAAAAACGAGCAGTACTTC. Its protein is CASSPPLAGGKNEQYF.

The chain combines TRBV9 with TRBJ2-7; 11 bases are a match to TRBD2. CDR1 and CDR2 from the germline V gene are SGDLS and YYNGEE. This CDR3 spans 21 amino acids. With V trimmed by 0 bases and J by 3 bases, 20 bases remained unmatched. Here the CDR3 DNA reads TGTGCCAGCAGCGTAGGTCTGGTAGCGGGAGGGCCAGGGGCTACAAACTACGAGCAGTACTTC. It translates to CASSVGLVAGGPGATNYEQYF.

V is TRBV27 and J is TRBJ1-1, with 8 bases that match TRBD1. This CDR3 spans 14 amino acids. The V segment lost 6 bases and the J segment 4 bases; nucleotides outside the gene matches: 7. Germline loops: CDR1 MNHEY, CDR2 SMNVEV (reference sequence). CDR3 nucleotides: TGTGCCAGCAGGACTACAGGGGGAATCACTGAAGCTTTCTTT. Its translation is CASRTTGGITEAFF.

This chain links TRBV28 with TRBJ2-7; a possible D gene is TRBD1 (5 bases). This CDR3 region has 14 residues. Germline V gene sequence: CDR1 MDHEN, CDR2 SYDVKM. V was pared by 5 bases and J by 1 base, with 12 bases between. The DNA of the CDR3 is TGTGCCAGCAGTCCCCCCCCAGGGTCCTACGAGCAGTACTTC. It is translated as CASSPPPGSYEQYF. The variable domain in full, with the rest retrieved from reference TRBV28 and TRBJ2-7, is DVKVTQSSRYLVKRTGEKVFLECVQDMDHENMFWYRQDPGLGLRLIYFSYDVKMKEKGDIPEGYSVSREKKERFSLILESASTNQTSMYLCASSPPPGSYEQYFGPGTRLTVT.

The chain combines TRBV28 with TRBJ2-6; D possibly corresponds to TRBD1 (6 bases). V was trimmed by 3 bases and J by 2 bases, leaving 11 bases between them. This CDR3 region has 16 residues. Germline CDR1 reads MDHEN; CDR2 reads SYDVKM. CDR3 in DNA: TGTGCCAGCAGTTTGGGGCCAGGGGCTGGGGCCAACGTCCTGACTTTC. Encoded protein: CASSLGPGAGANVLTF.

The chain recombines TRBV5-6 with TRBJ1-5, with D tentatively TRBD1 (5 bases). The CDR3 length is 18 residues. Trimming removed 2 bases from V and 1 base from J, with 19 bases in between. The germline gives CDR1 SGHDT, CDR2 YYEEEE. CDR3 sequence reads: CASSLVPESGLSNQPQHF. The CDR3 coding sequence is TGTGCCAGCAGCTTAGTCCCCGAATCAGGGCTCAGCAATCAGCCCCAGCATTTT.

The chain employs TRBV5-6 and TRBJ1-4; the D gene is possibly TRBD1 (5 bases). Germline V lookup: CDR1 SGHDT, CDR2 YYEEEE. This CDR3 is 17 amino acids long. V was clipped by 3 bases and J by 1 base, with 16 bases between them. The CDR3 reads CASSSFRETVTNEKLFF. The CDR3 nucleotides read TGTGCCAGCAGCTCATTTCGAGAGACAGTAACTAATGAAAAACTGTTTTTT.

The chain links TRBV20-1 to TRBJ2-7; no definite D call. The CDR3 has 13 residues. The V end lost 3 bases, the J end lost 3 bases, and 12 bases lay between the germline ends. CDR1 and CDR2 from the germline V gene are DFQATT and SNEGSKA (reference sequence). CDR3 region: CSASQFLGYEQYF. CDR3 nucleotide sequence: TGCAGTGCTAGTCAGTTCCTTGGCTACGAGCAGTACTTC.

The chain recombines TRBV7-2 with TRBJ2-7; 11 bases align to TRBD1. Unmatched junction bases numbered 11, after V lost 4 bases and J lost 3 bases. Germline CDR1 is SGHTA and CDR2 is FQGNSA. This CDR3 region has 17 residues. The CDR3, as DNA: TGTGCCAGCAGCTATCCACGGGGGACAGGGGGAAACTACGAGCAGTACTTC. Residues: CASSYPRGTGGNYEQYF.

This clone appeared a single time. This rearrangement joins TRBV6-4 to TRBJ2-3, with TRBD2 matching over 7 bases. V dropped 3 bases and J dropped 1; count of bases not matched to a gene: 4. The CDR3 extends over 15 amino acids. Looked up from germline, CDR1 is MRHNA and CDR2 is SNTAGT. CDR3 residues: CASSEIGGGTDTQYF. In DNA form, the CDR3 reads TGTGCCAGCAGTGAGATTGGGGGGGGCACAGATACGCAGTATTTT.

This chain joins TRBV23-1 and TRBJ2-5, with D uncertain. TRBV23-1 is annotated as an ORF whose role is uncertain. V gave up 0 bases and J gave up 2 bases, with 7 bases separating them. This CDR3 has 14 residues. The CDR3, as DNA: TGCGCCAGCAGTCAATCTGGCAGACAAGAGACCCAGTACTTC. This codes for CASSQSGRQETQYF.

This clone appeared a single time. This chain uses TRBV9 with TRBJ1-6, with TRBD1 matching over 8 bases. V lost 2 bases to trimming and J lost 9 bases; unmatched junction nucleotides: 7. This CDR3 region has 15 residues. Germline CDR1 reads SGDLS; CDR2 reads YYNGEE. This CDR3 is CASSVSGGLSSPLHF. The DNA for the CDR3 is TGTGCCAGCAGCGTCTCAGGGGGCCTTAGTTCACCCCTCCACTTT.

This clone was seen more than once but under ten times. CDR3 in amino acids: CTSSQDSTSGRPTGELFF. In nucleotides, the CDR3 is TGCACCAGCAGCCAAGACTCGACTAGCGGGAGACCCACCGGGGAGCTGTTTTTT. The chain has TRBV1 and TRBJ2-2; TRBD2, as called in the table, went unchecked against the DNA. TRBV1 has pseudogene status. The CDR3 contains 18 residues.

The J gene is TRBJ1-2, the V gene TRBV5-6; the match to TRBD1 covers 9 bases. The CDR3 length is 17 residues. Germline values: CDR1 SGHDT, CDR2 YYEEEE. With V trimmed by 1 base and J by 4 bases, 11 bases remained unmatched. The chain's CDR3 is CASSLTGQGLWGYGYTF. CDR3 DNA sequence: TGTGCCAGCAGCTTGACGGGACAGGGTCTTTGGGGCTATGGCTACACCTTC.

V usage is TRBV28 and J usage is TRBJ2-1, with TRBD2 identical over 13 bases. V was pared by 8 bases and J by 0 bases, with 1 base of the junction left unmatched. Germline V gene sequence: CDR1 MDHEN, CDR2 SYDVKM. The CDR3 contains 15 residues. The CDR3 DNA reads as TGTGCCAGCCGGACTAGCGGGAGCTCCTACAATGAGCAGTTCTTC. Translating gives CASRTSGSSYNEQFF.

The chain uses TRBV3-1 (or the pseudogene TRBV3-2) and TRBJ1-1; no firm D call. The length of the CDR3 is 15 residues. Looked up from germline, CDR1 is LGHDT and CDR2 is YNNKEL (reference sequence). Trimming took 4 bases from V and 5 from J, leaving 17 bases between them. The CDR3 region has the DNA TGTGCCAGCAGCCCCCTGGCTTGGGGAGTAACTGAAGCTTTCTTT. Its protein product is CASSPLAWGVTEAFF.

V is TRBV28 and J is TRBJ2-7; unclear D gene. V was cut by 6 bases and J by 1 base, with 13 bases left in between. This CDR3 comprises 14 residues. CDR1 MDHEN and CDR2 SYDVKM come from the germline V gene. In nucleotides, the CDR3 is TGTGCCAGCAGGTCCGGGTCCCTATCCTACGAGCAGTACTTC. Its translation: CASRSGSLSYEQYF.

The rearrangement uses TRBV11-3 and TRBJ2-2; D not certain. The CDR3 totals 14 residues. CDR1 and CDR2 (germline): SGHNT, YENEEA. Deletions cut 3 bases from V and 3 bases from J, with 8 bases between. CDR3: CASSFRYYTGELFF. CDR3 DNA: TGTGCCAGCAGCTTCCGATACTACACCGGGGAGCTGTTTTTT.